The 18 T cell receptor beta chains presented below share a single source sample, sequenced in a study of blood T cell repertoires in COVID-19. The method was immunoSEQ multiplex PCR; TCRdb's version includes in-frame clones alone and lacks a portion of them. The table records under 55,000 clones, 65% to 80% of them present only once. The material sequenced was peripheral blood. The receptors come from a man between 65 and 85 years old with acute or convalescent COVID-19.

CDR3 loop: CASSLDSGRPQETQYF. The CDR3 bases are TGCGCCAGCAGCTTGGATAGCGGGAGACCACAAGAGACCCAGTACTTC. V is TRBV5-1 and J is TRBJ2-5; the match to TRBD2 covers 9 bases. There are 16 residues in the CDR3. CDR1 and CDR2 from the germline V gene are SGHRS and YFSETQ. Germline trimming cut 0 bases from V and 2 bases from J; bases unmatched to any gene: 5.

CDR3: CASSPLAEGFQETQYF. The DNA of the CDR3 is TGTGCCAGTAGTCCTCTAGCGGAGGGGTTCCAAGAGACCCAGTACTTC. The chain is built from TRBV19 and TRBJ2-5; 7 bases agree with TRBD2. The V gene end was trimmed by 5 bases and the J gene end by 1 base; junction bases not matched to a gene: 10. The CDR3 has 16 residues. The germline V gene has CDR1 LNHDA and CDR2 SQIVND (reference sequence).

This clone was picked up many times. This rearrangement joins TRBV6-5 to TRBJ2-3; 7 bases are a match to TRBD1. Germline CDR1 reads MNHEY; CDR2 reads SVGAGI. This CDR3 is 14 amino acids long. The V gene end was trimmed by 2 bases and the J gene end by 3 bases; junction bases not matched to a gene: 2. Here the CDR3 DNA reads TGTGCCAGCAGTTACAGGGGGCGGACAGATACGCAGTATTTT. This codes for CASSYRGRTDTQYF.

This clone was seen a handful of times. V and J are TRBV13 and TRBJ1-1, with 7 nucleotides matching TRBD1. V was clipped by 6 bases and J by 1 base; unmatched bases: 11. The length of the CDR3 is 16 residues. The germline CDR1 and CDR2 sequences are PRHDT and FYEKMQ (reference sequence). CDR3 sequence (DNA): TGTGCCAGCAGGAAAAACAGGGGTGAGGGGAACACTGAAGCTTTCTTT. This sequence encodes CASRKNRGEGNTEAFF. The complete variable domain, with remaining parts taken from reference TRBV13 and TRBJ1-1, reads AAGVIQSPRHLIKEKRETATLKCYPIPRHDTVYWYQQGPGQDPQFLISFYEKMQSDKGSIPDRFSAQQFSDYHSELNMSSLELGDSALYFCASRKNRGEGNTEAFFGQGTRLTVV.

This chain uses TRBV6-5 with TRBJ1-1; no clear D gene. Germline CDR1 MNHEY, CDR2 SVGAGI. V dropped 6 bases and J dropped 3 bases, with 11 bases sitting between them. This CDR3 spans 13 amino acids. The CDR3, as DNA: TGTGCCAGCAGGACTCATTTCGACACTGAAGCTTTCTTT. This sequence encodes CASRTHFDTEAFF.

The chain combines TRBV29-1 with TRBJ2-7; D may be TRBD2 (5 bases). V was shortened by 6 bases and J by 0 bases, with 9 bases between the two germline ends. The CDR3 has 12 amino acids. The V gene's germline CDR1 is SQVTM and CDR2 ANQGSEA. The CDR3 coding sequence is TGCAGCGTCCTCCGGGACTCCTACGAGCAGTACTTC. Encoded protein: CSVLRDSYEQYF.

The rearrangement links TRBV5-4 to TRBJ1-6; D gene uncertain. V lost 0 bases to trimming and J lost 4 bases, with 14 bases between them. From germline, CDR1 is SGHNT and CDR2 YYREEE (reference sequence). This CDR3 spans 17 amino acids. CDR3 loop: CASSLDHSLAYNSPLHF. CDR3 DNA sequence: TGTGCCAGCAGCTTGGATCACAGCCTAGCTTATAATTCACCCCTCCACTTT. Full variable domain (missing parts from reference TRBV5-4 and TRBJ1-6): ETGVTQSPTHLIKTRGQQVTLRCSSQSGHNTVSWYQQALGQGPQFIFQYYREEENGRGNFPPRFSGLQFPNYSSELNVNALELDDSALYLCASSLDHSLAYNSPLHFGNGTRLTVT.

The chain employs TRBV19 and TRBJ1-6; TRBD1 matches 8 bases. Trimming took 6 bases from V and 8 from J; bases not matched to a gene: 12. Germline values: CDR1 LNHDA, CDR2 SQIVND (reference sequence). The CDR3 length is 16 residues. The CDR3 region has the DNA TGTGCCAGTAGAAGGGCAGGGGGCCGTTTAGATTCACCCCTCCACTTT. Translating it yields CASRRAGGRLDSPLHF. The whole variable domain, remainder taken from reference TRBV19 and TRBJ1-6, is DGGITQSPKYLFRKEGQNVTLSCEQNLNHDAMYWYRQDPGQGLRLIYYSQIVNDFQKGDIAEGYSVSREKKESFPLTVTSAQKNPTAFYLCASRRAGGRLDSPLHFGNGTRLTVT.

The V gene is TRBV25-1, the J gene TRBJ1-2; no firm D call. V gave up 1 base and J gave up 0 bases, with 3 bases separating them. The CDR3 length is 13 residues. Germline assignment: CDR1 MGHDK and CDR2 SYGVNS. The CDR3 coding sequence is TGTGCCAGCAGTGAATCCGCTAACTATGGCTACACCTTC. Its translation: CASSESANYGYTF.

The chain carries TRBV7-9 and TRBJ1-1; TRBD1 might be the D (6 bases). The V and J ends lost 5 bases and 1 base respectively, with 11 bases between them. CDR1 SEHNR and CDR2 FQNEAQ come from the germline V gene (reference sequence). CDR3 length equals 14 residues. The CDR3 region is CASSRGQQNTEAFF. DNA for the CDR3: TGTGCCAGCAGCCGTGGACAGCAGAACACTGAAGCTTTCTTT.

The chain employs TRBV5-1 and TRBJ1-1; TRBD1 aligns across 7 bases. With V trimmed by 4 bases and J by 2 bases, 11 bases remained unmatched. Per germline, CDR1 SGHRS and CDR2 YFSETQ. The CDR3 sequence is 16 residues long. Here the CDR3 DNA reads TGCGCCAGCAGCCTTGACACAGGGGAAACAAACACTGAAGCTTTCTTT. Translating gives CASSLDTGETNTEAFF.

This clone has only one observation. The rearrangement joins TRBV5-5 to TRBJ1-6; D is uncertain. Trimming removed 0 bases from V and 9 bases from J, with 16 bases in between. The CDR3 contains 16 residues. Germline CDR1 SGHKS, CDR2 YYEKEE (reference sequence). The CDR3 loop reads CASSLATEVRTSPLHF. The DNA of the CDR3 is TGTGCCAGCAGCTTGGCCACGGAGGTAAGGACTTCACCCCTCCACTTT.

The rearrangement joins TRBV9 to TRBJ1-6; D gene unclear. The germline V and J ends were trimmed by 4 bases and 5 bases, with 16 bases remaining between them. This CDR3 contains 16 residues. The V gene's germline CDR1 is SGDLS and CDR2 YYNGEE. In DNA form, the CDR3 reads TGTGCCAGCAGCCCCTCCCATGGAGTCAATAATTCACCCCTCCACTTT. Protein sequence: CASSPSHGVNNSPLHF.

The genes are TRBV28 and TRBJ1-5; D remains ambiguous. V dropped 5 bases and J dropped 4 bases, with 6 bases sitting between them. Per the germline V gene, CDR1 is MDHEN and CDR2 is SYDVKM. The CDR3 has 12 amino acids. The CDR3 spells CASSISNQPQHF. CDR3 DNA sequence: TGTGCCAGCAGTATATCGAATCAGCCCCAGCATTTT. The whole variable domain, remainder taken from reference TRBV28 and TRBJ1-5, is DVKVTQSSRYLVKRTGEKVFLECVQDMDHENMFWYRQDPGLGLRLIYFSYDVKMKEKGDIPEGYSVSREKKERFSLILESASTNQTSMYLCASSISNQPQHFGDGTRLSIL.

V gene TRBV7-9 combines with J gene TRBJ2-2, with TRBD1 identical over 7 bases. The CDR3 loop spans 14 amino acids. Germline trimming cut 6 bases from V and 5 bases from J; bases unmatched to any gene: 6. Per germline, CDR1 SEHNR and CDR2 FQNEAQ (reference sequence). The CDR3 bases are TGTGCCAGCAGTCAAGGGGGCGGTACCGGGGAGCTGTTTTTT. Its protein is CASSQGGGTGELFF.

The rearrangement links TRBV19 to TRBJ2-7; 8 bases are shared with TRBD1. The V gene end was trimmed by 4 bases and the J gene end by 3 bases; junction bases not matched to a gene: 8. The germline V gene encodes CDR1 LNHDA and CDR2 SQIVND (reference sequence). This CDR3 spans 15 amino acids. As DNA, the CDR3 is TGTGCCAGTAGTACCAGACAGGGGTTTTACTACGAGCAGTACTTC. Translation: CASSTRQGFYYEQYF.

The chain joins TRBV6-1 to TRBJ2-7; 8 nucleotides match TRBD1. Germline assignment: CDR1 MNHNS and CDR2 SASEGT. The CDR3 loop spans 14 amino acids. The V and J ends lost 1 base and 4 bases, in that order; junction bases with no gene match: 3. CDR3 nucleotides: TGTGCCAGCAGTGAAGGGACAGGGCGATACGAGCAGTACTTC. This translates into CASSEGTGRYEQYF.

The CDR3 nucleotides are TGTGCCAGCAGCCCTTCAAGGGGGGGTACTGAAGCTTTCTTT. Translation: CASSPSRGGTEAFF. The chain joins TRBV11-3 to TRBJ1-1, with D perhaps matching TRBD1 (6 bases). The V gene's germline CDR1 is SGHNT and CDR2 YENEEA. V dropped 5 bases and J dropped 5 bases, with 15 bases sitting between them. The CDR3 has 14 residues.